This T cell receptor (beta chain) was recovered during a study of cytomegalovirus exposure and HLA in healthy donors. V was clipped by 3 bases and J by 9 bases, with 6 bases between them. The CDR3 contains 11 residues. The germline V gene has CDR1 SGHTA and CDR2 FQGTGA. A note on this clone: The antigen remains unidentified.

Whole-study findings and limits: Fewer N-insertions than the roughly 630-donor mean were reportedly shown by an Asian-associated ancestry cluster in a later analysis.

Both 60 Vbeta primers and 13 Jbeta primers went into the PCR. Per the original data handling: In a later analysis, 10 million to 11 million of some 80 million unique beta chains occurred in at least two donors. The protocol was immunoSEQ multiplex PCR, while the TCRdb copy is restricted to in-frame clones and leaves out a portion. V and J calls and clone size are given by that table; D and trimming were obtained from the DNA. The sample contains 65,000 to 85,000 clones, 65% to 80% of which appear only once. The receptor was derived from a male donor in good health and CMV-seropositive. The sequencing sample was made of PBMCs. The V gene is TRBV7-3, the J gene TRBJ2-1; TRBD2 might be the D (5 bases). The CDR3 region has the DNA TGTGCCAGCAGCTTTGAGGGTGAGCAGTTCTTC. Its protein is CASSFEGEQFF.